A selection of T cell receptor beta chains follows, all from one sample in a study of T cell responses to AZD1222 COVID-19 vaccine. Measured with immunoSEQ multiplex PCR; TCRdb has only the in-frame clones, and not every one. The table includes roughly 170,000 clones, just over 85% detected once. Sample: peripheral blood, taken on day 0 of AZD1222 vaccination. These receptors came from an adult in good health. Both conserved end residues are part of each CDR3. A D gene is named only where the DNA matches it firmly. Expanded clones are given a class, and other clones once, few, many or no size at all.

clone_size | j_call | d_call | v_call | cdr3_aa | cdr3_nt
few | TRBJ1-5 | - | TRBV7-2 | CASSLELIITPQHF | TGTGCCAGCAGCTTAGAACTGATAATCACGCCCCAGCATTTT
- | TRBJ2-5 | TRBD1 | TRBV19 | CASGPTGGRETQYF | TGTGCCAGTGGGCCGACAGGGGGCCGGGAGACCCAGTACTTC
- | TRBJ1-3 | - | TRBV11-2 | CASSPGQYRHSGNTIYF | TGTGCCAGCAGCCCGGGTCAATACAGACACTCTGGAAACACCATATATTTT
- | TRBJ1-2 | - | TRBV28 | CASSPPGRDGYTF | TGTGCCAGCAGTCCGCCGGGTCGCGATGGCTACACCTTC
- | TRBJ1-5 | - | TRBV7-9 | CASSLGVDSQPQHF | TGTGCCAGCAGCTTAGGGGTAGACAGTCAGCCCCAGCATTTT
- | TRBJ1-5 | TRBD1 | TRBV19 | CASSAYRGFNQPQHF | TGTGCCAGTAGTGCGTACAGGGGTTTCAATCAGCCCCAGCATTTT
- | TRBJ2-7 | - | TRBV28 | CASSTNVGVAVTEGNEQYF | TGTGCCAGCAGTACTAATGTTGGGGTAGCGGTCACTGAGGGGAACGAGCAGTACTTC
- | TRBJ2-2 | - | TRBV5-4 | CASSLTGSSNTGELFF | TGTGCCAGCAGCTTAACCGGGTCCTCGAACACCGGGGAGCTGTTTTTT
- | TRBJ2-1 | TRBD2 | TRBV30 | CAWSGTSGYNEQFF | TGTGCCTGGAGTGGGACTAGCGGATACAATGAGCAGTTCTTC
- | TRBJ2-7 | - | TRBV9 | CASSVGGHYEQYF | TGTGCCAGCAGCGTAGGCGGCCACTACGAGCAGTACTTC
- | TRBJ2-7 | TRBD2 | TRBV5-6 | CASSLDGGFSYEQYF | TGTGCCAGCAGCTTGGACGGGGGGTTCTCCTACGAGCAGTACTTC
- | TRBJ2-5 | TRBD1 | TRBV28 | CASSSELPEGAYQETQYF | TGTGCCAGCAGTTCCGAGCTCCCCGAGGGGGCGTACCAAGAGACCCAGTACTTC
few | TRBJ1-5 | - | TRBV20-1 | CSTGGDQPQHF | TGCAGTACCGGAGGGGACCAGCCCCAGCATTTT
- | TRBJ1-3 | TRBD1 | TRBV10-3 | CAISIRGQGYTGNTIYF | TGTGCCATCAGTATAAGAGGACAGGGCTATACTGGAAACACCATATATTTT
- | TRBJ1-3 | - | TRBV12-3/TRBV12-4 | CANGFSGNTIYF | TGTGCAAACGGGTTCTCTGGAAACACCATATATTTT
- | TRBJ1-1 | - | TRBV2 | CASTQTEAFF | TGTGCCAGCACGCAAACTGAAGCTTTCTTT
- | TRBJ2-1 | TRBD2 | TRBV15 | CATSRAASGSRNEQFF | TGTGCCACCAGCAGAGCGGCTAGCGGGAGTCGCAATGAGCAGTTCTTC
- | TRBJ2-7 | - | TRBV27 | CASSYPGNEQYF | TGTGCCAGCAGTTACCCAGGGAACGAGCAGTACTTC
- | TRBJ1-2 | TRBD1 | TRBV10-2 | CASRQGQGVHYGYTF | TGCGCCAGCAGGCAGGGACAGGGGGTTCACTATGGCTACACCTTC
- | TRBJ1-5 | TRBD1 | TRBV9 | CASSPTGDQPQHF | TGTGCCAGCAGCCCAACAGGGGATCAGCCCCAGCATTTT
- | TRBJ2-5 | - | TRBV12-3/TRBV12-4 | CASSFKHSETQYF | TGTGCCAGCAGTTTTAAGCATTCGGAGACCCAGTACTTC
- | TRBJ2-7 | - | TRBV5-6 | CASSLGTIPYEQYF | TGTGCCAGCAGCTTGGGGACTATCCCTTACGAGCAGTACTTC
- | TRBJ1-4 | TRBD1 | TRBV7-2 | CASSPMRTTGGVLFF | TGTGCCAGCAGCCCCATGCGGACTACAGGGGGCGTTCTGTTTTTT
- | TRBJ2-3 | - | TRBV28 | CASPDRITDTQYF | TGTGCCAGCCCCGACAGGATCACAGATACGCAGTATTTT